Shown below are 28 T cell receptor beta chains from a single sample sequenced in a study of T-cell memory formation after mild COVID-19. TCRdb re-called the 5' RACE reads with MiXCR, one entry per CDR3 protein. The sample contains 470,000 or so distinct CDR3 sequences, 15% to 20% of which appear only once. The sequenced material came from PBMCs or a T cell subset sorted from them (not recorded which). The receptors were sampled from a man between 18 and 35 years old who had mild COVID-19 (a few samples of this study predate the infection). Cell type and time point are not known.

This clonotype was seen more than once but under ten times. The CDR3 protein is CASIPSRYYGYTF. The CDR3 DNA sequence: TGTGCCAGCATCCCCAGCAGGTACTATGGCTACACCTTC. This chain links TRBV28 with TRBJ1-2; D unresolved. V shed 7 bases and J shed 3 bases, with 12 bases lying between them. Germline V lookup: CDR1 MDHEN, CDR2 SYDVKM. The CDR3 is 13 amino acids.

This clonotype showed up many times. The CDR3 DNA is TGCAGCGTTATCAGGCGACAGAACACTGAAGCTTTCTTT. As protein: CSVIRRQNTEAFF. This chain uses TRBV29-1 with TRBJ1-1; D gene uncertain. The V gene lost 5 bases and the J gene lost 1 base, with 11 bases spanning the gap. The V gene's germline CDR1 is SQVTM and CDR2 ANQGSEA. There are 13 residues in the CDR3.

Only a few counts were recorded for this clonotype. The CDR3, as DNA: TGTGCCAGTATCAAGGAATACATGAACACTGAAGCTTTCTTT. Protein: CASIKEYMNTEAFF. This rearrangement joins TRBV19 to TRBJ1-1; D is ambiguous. Germline CDR1 is LNHDA and CDR2 is SQIVND (reference sequence). The CDR3 has 14 residues. V was cut by 7 bases and J by 0 bases, with 12 bases left in between.

This rearrangement joins TRBV4-3 to TRBJ1-2, with D perhaps matching TRBD1 (5 bases). Trimming stripped 4 bases from V and 8 bases from J, with 20 bases between. Per the germline V gene, CDR1 is LGHNA and CDR2 is YSLEER. This CDR3 has 15 amino acids. The CDR3, as DNA: TGCGCCAGCAGCCTCGGGGCCGGTAAGGCGGGAGGCTACACCTTC. It codes for CASSLGAGKAGGYTF.

The genes are TRBV12-3 or TRBV12-4 and TRBJ1-5, with 7 bases fitting TRBD1. The trim removed 6 bases at V and 7 bases at J, leaving 9 bases unmatched. The CDR3 length is 14 residues. CDR3 in amino acids: CASSPTGAGQPQHF. DNA for the CDR3: TGTGCCAGCAGCCCAACAGGGGCGGGGCAGCCCCAGCATTTT.

The chain combines TRBV12-3 or TRBV12-4 with TRBJ2-5; no firm D call. There are 12 residues in the CDR3. The V end lost 5 bases, the J end lost 2 bases, and 6 bases lay between the germline ends. In DNA, the CDR3 is TGTGCCAGCAGTACACAACAAGAGACCCAGTACTTC. Translated, it gives CASSTQQETQYF.

This clonotype was found a few times. This chain uses TRBV14 with TRBJ2-2, with D perhaps being TRBD1 or TRBD2 (5 bases each). The CDR3 totals 15 residues. The V end lost 3 bases, the J end lost 4 bases, and 12 bases lay between the germline ends. The germline gives CDR1 SGHDN, CDR2 FVKESK. The CDR3 region has the DNA TGTGCCAGCAGCCACTGGGGACCGAGCACCGGGGAGCTGTTTTTT. It specifies CASSHWGPSTGELFF.

The chain links TRBV4-1 to TRBJ2-6; D possibly corresponds to TRBD2 (6 bases). The CDR3 has 15 residues. Trimming took 4 bases from V and 2 from J, leaving 9 bases between them. Germline CDR1 MGHRA, CDR2 YSYEKL. As DNA, the CDR3 is TGCGCCAGCAGCCCCCGGGGGACTGGGGCCAACGTCCTGACTTTC. Translating gives CASSPRGTGANVLTF.

This clonotype was observed at least ten times. The rearrangement joins TRBV21-1 to TRBJ1-6; TRBD1 is the table's D call, not checked against the DNA. TRBV21-1 is classified as a pseudogene. This CDR3 has 16 amino acids. CDR3 sequence reads: CASSKVPHSYNSPLHF. The CDR3 bases are TGTGCCAGCAGCAAAGTCCCCCACTCCTATAATTCACCCCTCCACTTT.

In this sample, this clonotype turned up a few times. The CDR3 is CASSGPGAYEQYV. CDR3 coding DNA: TGTGCCAGCTCGGGGCCGGGGGCCTACGAGCAGTACGTC. The rearrangement links TRBV7-3 to TRBJ2-7; maybe TRBD2 (6 bases). The germline CDR1 and CDR2 sequences are SGHTA and FQGTGA. Trimming removed 8 bases at V and 2 bases at J, with 13 bases between. This CDR3 is 13 amino acids long.

This clonotype came up a few times. J is TRBJ1-1 and V is TRBV11-2; TRBD1 agrees at 9 bases. This CDR3 is built from 15 residues. Germline V gives CDR1 SGHAT, CDR2 FQNNGV. Unmatched junction bases numbered 5, after V lost 0 bases and J lost 6 bases. CDR3 amino acids: CASSLDFWTGAEAFF. CDR3 in DNA: TGTGCCAGCAGCTTAGATTTTTGGACAGGGGCTGAAGCTTTCTTT.

In this sample, this clonotype turned up a few times. The chain uses TRBV5-6 and TRBJ1-6, with D perhaps TRBD1 (6 bases). V was cut by 4 bases and J by 8 bases, with 16 bases left in between. CDR1 is SGHDT and CDR2 is YYEEEE in the germline V gene. The CDR3 spans 15 residues. The CDR3 sequence is CASSPGGAEDSPLHF. CDR3 bases: TGTGCCAGCAGCCCCGGGGGGGCCGAGGATTCACCCCTCCACTTT. The variable domain in full, with the rest retrieved from reference TRBV5-6 and TRBJ1-6, is DAGVTQSPTHLIKTRGQQVTLRCSPKSGHDTVSWYQQALGQGPQFIFQYYEEEERQRGNFPDRFSGHQFPNYSSELNVNALLLGDSALYLCASSPGGAEDSPLHFGNGTRLTVT.

The rearrangement links TRBV3-1 to TRBJ2-7; unclear D gene. In germline, CDR1 is LGHDT, CDR2 YNNKEL (reference sequence). The ends were cut back, 1 base at V and 2 bases at J, with 12 bases in the middle. This CDR3 spans 15 amino acids. CDR3 DNA: TGTGCCAGCAGCCAAGGTTTCCAGGAAACCTACGAGCAGTACGTC. Residues: CASSQGFQETYEQYV.

The sample holds many counts of this clonotype. The chain employs TRBV5-1 and TRBJ2-7; 7 bases align to TRBD1. Germline CDR1 SGHRS, CDR2 YFSETQ. The CDR3 has 15 residues. V gave up 3 bases and J gave up 1 base; unmatched junction bases: 7. The CDR3 region is CASSSIPGQSYEQYF. The CDR3 nucleotides are TGCGCCAGCAGCTCCATTCCGGGACAGTCCTACGAGCAGTACTTC.

This clonotype occurred many times. The V and J genes are TRBV12-3 or TRBV12-4 and TRBJ1-5; tentatively, D is TRBD1 (6 bases). There are 14 residues in the CDR3. V was cut by 5 bases and J by 2 bases, with 10 bases left in between. In nucleotides, the CDR3 is TGTGCCAGCAGTCCGCGGACAGGCAATCAGCCCCAGCATTTT. Translation: CASSPRTGNQPQHF.

Details on this clonotype: A much larger clone lies a single base off, so this may be a read error. The genes are TRBV12-3 or TRBV12-4 and TRBJ1-5; 7 nucleotides match TRBD1. The CDR3 contains 14 residues. V shed 5 bases and J 5 bases; nucleotides not matched to a gene: 6. CDR3 sequence: CASSPAGGHQPQHF. The CDR3 region has the DNA TGTGCCAGCAGTCCAGCAGGGGGGCATCAGCCCCAGCATTTT.

The rearrangement uses TRBV27 and TRBJ1-2; 7 positions agree with TRBD1. The trim removed 4 bases at V and 3 bases at J, leaving 11 bases unmatched. Germline CDR1 is MNHEY and CDR2 is SMNVEV (reference sequence). The CDR3 loop spans 16 amino acids. The DNA of the CDR3 is TGTGCCAGCAGTTCTAATAATAGGGACAGCCACTATGGCTACACCTTC. Translating gives CASSSNNRDSHYGYTF.

The chain joins TRBV20-1 to TRBJ1-5; a possible D gene is TRBD1 (6 bases). This CDR3 spans 14 amino acids. The V gene's germline CDR1 is DFQATT and CDR2 SNEGSKA (reference sequence). The germline V and J ends were trimmed by 3 bases and 7 bases, with 16 bases remaining between them. CDR3: CSASSGALTQPQHF. Here the CDR3 DNA reads TGCAGTGCTAGCTCAGGGGCGCTTACCCAGCCCCAGCATTTT.

In this sample, this clonotype turned up a few times. The chain is built from TRBV28 and TRBJ2-3, with D perhaps TRBD1 (6 bases). This CDR3 contains 16 residues. From germline, CDR1 is MDHEN and CDR2 SYDVKM. Trimming shortened V by 8 bases and J by 4 bases, and 22 bases separated the two germline ends. The CDR3 protein is CASGLPGQGFSDTQYF. The CDR3 DNA follows: TGTGCCAGCGGGTTACCGGGCCAGGGGTTTTCAGATACGCAGTATTTT. Together with reference TRBV28 and TRBJ2-3, the CDR3 gives the full variable domain: DVKVTQSSRYLVKRTGEKVFLECVQDMDHENMFWYRQDPGLGLRLIYFSYDVKMKEKGDIPEGYSVSREKKERFSLILESASTNQTSMYLCASGLPGQGFSDTQYFGPGTRLTVL.

The J gene is TRBJ2-3, the V gene TRBV29-1; D is ambiguous. In germline, CDR1 is SQVTM, CDR2 ANQGSEA. The CDR3 is 10 amino acids. Trimming pared 6 bases from V and 6 bases from J, leaving 7 bases between. CDR3 nucleotides: TGCAGCGTAAGAGCTGATACGCAGTATTTT. It codes for CSVRADTQYF.

This chain links TRBV30 with TRBJ2-1; tentative D call: TRBD2 (7 bases). The V end was cut by 1 base, the J end by 3 bases, with 10 bases between. Germline lookup yields CDR1 GTSNPN and CDR2 SVGIG (reference sequence). The CDR3 has 14 amino acids. The CDR3 loop reads CAWSGGGHYNEQFF. The CDR3 DNA reads as TGTGCCTGGAGTGGGGGGGGGCACTACAATGAGCAGTTCTTC.

CDR3 protein: CASSPRTGSAADTQYF. The CDR3 region has the DNA TGTGCCAGCAGCCCCCGCACAGGCTCGGCGGCAGATACGCAGTATTTT. The V and J genes are TRBV7-6 and TRBJ2-3; D is possibly TRBD1 (5 bases). CDR3 size: 16 residues. CDR1 and CDR2 from the germline V gene are SGHVS and FNYEAQ. V dropped 5 bases and J dropped 4 bases, with 19 bases sitting between them.

This clonotype was counted between two and nine times. The chain couples TRBV10-3 to TRBJ1-1; unclear D gene. CDR1 ENHRY and CDR2 SYGVKD come from the germline V gene. This CDR3 is built from 12 residues. V lost 10 bases, J lost 0 bases, and 9 bases lay in between. CDR3 nucleotides: TGTGCCACTACGTCCGTGAACACTGAAGCTTTCTTT. The encoded protein is CATTSVNTEAFF.

This clonotype was detected many times. This chain uses TRBV5-1 with TRBJ2-7; possibly TRBD1 for D (5 bases). CDR1 is SGHRS, CDR2 YFSETQ, per germline. The V end lost 4 bases, the J end lost 5 bases, and 16 bases lay between the germline ends. This CDR3 has 14 residues. The CDR3 here is CASSRMAGNHEQYF. The CDR3 bases are TGCGCCAGCAGCAGAATGGCAGGGAACCACGAGCAGTACTTC.

This clonotype came up a few times. The chain combines TRBV28 with TRBJ2-3; D is unresolved. Trimming stripped 7 bases from V and 0 bases from J, with 8 bases between. Germline lookup yields CDR1 MDHEN and CDR2 SYDVKM. The CDR3 contains 13 residues. CDR3: CASIESSTDTQYF. CDR3 sequence (DNA): TGTGCCAGCATCGAATCTAGCACAGATACGCAGTATTTT.

This clonotype was picked up a small number of times. The gene calls are TRBV11-2 and TRBJ2-7; no clear D. CDR1 is SGHAT, CDR2 FQNNGV, per germline. Trimming removed 4 bases from V and 3 bases from J, with 7 bases in between. The CDR3 runs 12 residues. CDR3 protein: CASSSHYYEQYV. The CDR3 DNA reads TGTGCCAGCAGCTCACACTACTACGAGCAGTACGTC.

This clonotype was picked up one time. A much larger clone differs from this one at a single base, so this may be a read error. The V call is TRBV7-2, the J call TRBJ1-2; no reliable D call. The CDR3 totals 12 residues. Per the germline V gene, CDR1 is SGHTA and CDR2 is FQGNSA. DNA of the CDR3: TGTTCCAGCAGCTTAGGCGTAGGCGGCTACACCTTC. It codes for CSSSLGVGGYTF.

This clonotype was detected a few times. The rearrangement uses TRBV7-2 and TRBJ2-2; D is uncertain. The germline gives CDR1 SGHTA, CDR2 FQGNSA. V lost 3 bases, J lost 0 bases, and 8 bases lay in between. CDR3 length: 15 amino acids. This CDR3 reads CASSFYGANTGELFF. CDR3 in DNA: TGTGCCAGCAGCTTTTATGGGGCGAACACCGGGGAGCTGTTTTTT.